The 27 T cell receptor beta chains given below trace back to one sample, sequenced in a study of cytomegalovirus exposure and HLA in healthy donors. Researchers ran the PCR with 60 Vbeta and 13 Jbeta primers. The table came from immunoSEQ multiplex PCR; TCRdb's copy has only in-frame clones and leaves some out. The repertoire holds some 110,000 clones, with around 73% as singletons. The source material was PBMCs. These receptor sequences come from a young man in good health and CMV-seronegative.

The chain is built from TRBV30 and TRBJ2-5; tentatively, D is TRBD2 (7 bases). There are 15 residues in the CDR3. The germline V gene encodes CDR1 GTSNPN and CDR2 SVGIG (reference sequence). V lost 4 bases to trimming and J lost 4 bases, with 19 bases between them. CDR3: CAWKDFVRGGETQYF. The CDR3 region has the DNA TGTGCCTGGAAAGACTTCGTAAGGGGGGGAGAGACCCAGTACTTC.

This rearrangement joins TRBV9 to TRBJ1-2; 7 bases match TRBD1. The CDR3 consists of 14 residues. The germline CDR1 and CDR2 sequences are SGDLS and YYNGEE. Trimming at V came to 3 bases and at J to 2 bases, leaving 4 bases not matched to a gene. This CDR3 reads CASSDRGVNYGYTF. CDR3 coding DNA: TGTGCCAGCAGCGACAGGGGTGTGAACTATGGCTACACCTTC.

The chain has TRBV4-3 and TRBJ2-3; no definite D call. Germline V gene lookup returns CDR1 LGHNA and CDR2 YSLEER. The CDR3 spans 14 residues. The ends were cut back, 0 bases at V and 6 bases at J, with 10 bases in the middle. The chain's CDR3 is CASSQDSGTDTQYF. CDR3 coding DNA: TGCGCCAGCAGCCAAGACTCAGGAACCGATACGCAGTATTTT.

The V gene is TRBV19, the J gene TRBJ1-2; weak D call: TRBD1 (5 bases). The CDR3 contains 14 residues. The germline V gene has CDR1 LNHDA and CDR2 SQIVND (reference sequence). The germline V and J ends were trimmed by 3 bases and 7 bases, with 15 bases remaining between them. CDR3 DNA sequence: TGTGCCAGTAGTATTACTGTGACAGCATTTGGCTACACCTTC. Translation gives CASSITVTAFGYTF.

The gene calls are TRBV11-2 and TRBJ1-5; the match to TRBD1 covers 10 bases. Germline lookup yields CDR1 SGHAT and CDR2 FQNNGV. The length of the CDR3 is 14 residues. With V trimmed by 5 bases and J by 7 bases, 5 bases remained unmatched. CDR3 sequence (DNA): TGTGCCAGCAGCAGACAGGGGGCGAGGCAGCCCCAGCATTTT. It specifies CASSRQGARQPQHF.

This rearrangement joins TRBV7-9 to TRBJ2-3; 7 bases line up with TRBD2. From germline, CDR1 is SEHNR and CDR2 FQNEAQ (reference sequence). V shed 5 bases, J shed 5 bases, and the junction held 19 bases outside the gene matches. This CDR3 has 18 residues. The DNA of the CDR3 is TGTGCCAGCAGCCCAGTTAGTAGCGGGCAACCCTTCCAAGATACGCAGTATTTT. Encoded protein: CASSPVSSGQPFQDTQYF. Drawing the rest from reference TRBV7-9 and TRBJ2-3, the complete variable domain is DTGVSQNPRHKITKRGQNVTFRCDPISEHNRLYWYRQTLGQGPEFLTYFQNEAQLEKSRLLSDRFSAERPKGSFSTLEIQRTEQGDSAMYLCASSPVSSGQPFQDTQYFGPGTRLTVL.

The chain is built from TRBV28 and TRBJ1-2; perhaps TRBD1 as D (6 bases). Looked up from germline, CDR1 is MDHEN and CDR2 is SYDVKM. The CDR3 loop spans 14 amino acids. Trimming removed 5 bases at V and 4 bases at J, with 14 bases between. As DNA, the CDR3 is TGTGCCAGCAGTCCGCAGGGGCCCCTCTATGGCTACACCTTC. Residues: CASSPQGPLYGYTF.

The chain links TRBV9 to TRBJ1-1; a weak D match, TRBD1 (6 bases). V was shortened by 3 bases and J by 4 bases, with 13 bases between the two germline ends. The CDR3 extends over 14 amino acids. The germline V gene has CDR1 SGDLS and CDR2 YYNGEE. CDR3 loop: CASSARDTFTEAFF. CDR3 in DNA: TGTGCCAGCAGCGCCCGGGACACTTTCACTGAAGCTTTCTTT.

This chain connects TRBV9 to TRBJ2-5; tentatively, D is TRBD1 (5 bases). The CDR3 is 13 residues long. Trimming removed 3 bases at V and 5 bases at J, with 11 bases between. Germline CDR1 and CDR2: SGDLS and YYNGEE. CDR3 in amino acids: CASSGRVRETQYF. In nucleotides, the CDR3 is TGTGCCAGCAGCGGCAGGGTCAGGGAGACCCAGTACTTC.

CDR3 residues: CASSKEGTGGGKEAFF. In nucleotides, the CDR3 is TGTGCCAGCAGCAAAGAGGGGACGGGCGGGGGTAAGGAAGCTTTCTTT. V usage is TRBV21-1 and J usage is TRBJ1-1. TRBV21-1 is listed as a pseudogene. The CDR3 runs 16 residues.

The chain uses TRBV5-1 and TRBJ2-2; 11 bases are shared with TRBD2. The germline V gene encodes CDR1 SGHRS and CDR2 YFSETQ. This CDR3 contains 17 residues. Germline trimming cut 0 bases from V and 0 bases from J; bases unmatched to any gene: 1. The CDR3 region is CASSLVLAGANTGELFF. The CDR3 DNA reads TGCGCCAGCAGCTTGGTACTAGCGGGAGCGAACACCGGGGAGCTGTTTTTT.

This clone was counted a single time. This chain connects TRBV29-1 to TRBJ2-7, with TRBD2 matching over 9 bases. V lost 5 bases and J lost 3; bases outside the gene matches: 8. CDR1 and CDR2 from the germline V gene are SQVTM and ANQGSEA. The CDR3 length is 14 residues. The CDR3, as DNA: TGCAGCGTTATTACTGGGCGGGAGGGCTACGAGCAGTACTTC. This translates into CSVITGREGYEQYF.

The V call is TRBV4-1, the J call TRBJ1-6; 7 nucleotides agree with TRBD1. The CDR3 contains 15 residues. Germline CDR1 and CDR2: MGHRA and YSYEKL. The junction had 9 bases not matched to a gene; V was cut back by 3 bases and J by 10 bases. Here the CDR3 DNA reads TGCGCCAGCAGCCAGCCCGTACAGGGACAGTCACCCCTCCACTTT. Translated: CASSQPVQGQSPLHF.

In this sample, this clone turned up once. This chain joins TRBV5-6 and TRBJ1-3; D unresolved. Trimming left V 5 bases short and J 4 bases short, with 16 bases between. The CDR3 consists of 15 residues. Germline CDR1 is SGHDT and CDR2 is YYEEEE. The chain's CDR3 is CASSLGGLSGNTIYF. CDR3 nucleotide sequence: TGTGCCAGCAGTCTCGGAGGGCTTTCAGGAAACACCATATATTTT.

V is TRBV28 and J is TRBJ2-3; 14 bases align to TRBD2. Looked up from germline, CDR1 is MDHEN and CDR2 is SYDVKM. J gave up 8 bases and V 2 bases, and 12 bases lay outside the gene matches. The CDR3 sequence is 18 residues long. The CDR3 spells CASSLRPGLAGAKGTQYF. Here the CDR3 DNA reads TGTGCCAGCAGTTTAAGGCCGGGACTAGCGGGGGCCAAAGGTACGCAGTATTTT.

The J gene is TRBJ2-7, the V gene TRBV29-1; 10 positions match TRBD2. Germline V lookup: CDR1 SQVTM, CDR2 ANQGSEA. The junction had 5 bases not matched to a gene; V was cut back by 7 bases and J by 2 bases. The CDR3 totals 13 residues. The CDR3 spells CSAGLAATYEQYF. The CDR3, as DNA: TGCAGCGCCGGACTAGCGGCCACCTACGAGCAGTACTTC.

The chain combines TRBV27 with TRBJ1-5; TRBD1 matches at 8 bases. CDR1 MNHEY and CDR2 SMNVEV come from the germline V gene (reference sequence). V lost 3 bases to trimming and J lost 7 bases; unmatched junction nucleotides: 5. This CDR3 has 14 amino acids. CDR3 protein: CASSFTGGGQPQHF. CDR3 nucleotide sequence: TGTGCCAGCAGTTTTACAGGGGGTGGGCAGCCCCAGCATTTT.

This clone has just a few counts. The chain is built from TRBV10-3 and TRBJ1-5; possible D gene TRBD1, 6 bases. The V end was cut by 10 bases, the J end by 6 bases, with 19 bases between. There are 14 residues in the CDR3. Looked up from germline, CDR1 is ENHRY and CDR2 is SYGVKD. CDR3 sequence (DNA): TGTGCCACCCGAGGGCGACAGGAAGGTCAGCCCCAGCATTTT. Its protein product is CATRGRQEGQPQHF.

CDR3 DNA: TGTGCCAGCAGTTTATCAGGGCTAGCGGGAGATGAGCAGTACTTC. It specifies CASSLSGLAGDEQYF. J is TRBJ2-7 and V is TRBV28; 10 bases fit TRBD2. V shed 1 base and J 7 bases; nucleotides not matched to a gene: 7. CDR3 size: 15 residues. CDR1 is MDHEN and CDR2 is SYDVKM in the germline V gene.

The chain joins TRBV5-6 to TRBJ2-5, with 8 nucleotides matching TRBD1. The DNA end is a closer match to TRBJ2-7, so the J assignment may be wrong. CDR3 length: 15 amino acids. Germline-derived CDR1 and CDR2 are SGHDT and YYEEEE. The CDR3 sequence: CASSLEWTGTYEQYF. CDR3 bases: TGTGCCAGCAGCTTGGAATGGACAGGGACCTACGAGCAGTACTTC.

This chain uses TRBV9 with TRBJ2-7; maybe TRBD2 (9 bases). The CDR3 length is 17 residues. Per germline, CDR1 SGDLS and CDR2 YYNGEE. The V and J ends lost 0 bases and 1 base respectively, with 17 bases between them. The chain's CDR3 is CASSVGQGTSRSYEQYF. The DNA of the CDR3 is TGTGCCAGCAGCGTAGGACAGGGGACTAGCAGATCCTACGAGCAGTACTTC.

This clone was found once. The gene calls are TRBV18 and TRBJ2-3, with 10 bases lining up with TRBD2. V lost 1 base to trimming and J lost 6 bases; unmatched junction nucleotides: 13. CDR1 and CDR2 from the germline V gene are KGHSH and LQKENI. This CDR3 is built from 18 residues. This CDR3 is CASSPLAGGLDRMDTQYF. Here the CDR3 DNA reads TGTGCCAGCTCACCACTAGCGGGAGGCCTGGATCGGATGGATACGCAGTATTTT.

This chain links TRBV2 with TRBJ2-1; TRBD2 might be the D (5 bases). V was trimmed by 7 bases and J by 0 bases, leaving 13 bases between them. Germline V CDR1 and CDR2: SNHLY, FYNNEI. The CDR3 contains 15 residues. The DNA for the CDR3 is TGTGCCAGCAACGCCCTTGGGAGCTCCTACAATGAGCAGTTCTTC. It translates to CASNALGSSYNEQFF.

This rearrangement joins TRBV28 to TRBJ2-5; TRBD2 might be the D (6 bases). CDR3 length equals 14 residues. The V end was cut by 5 bases, the J end by 0 bases, with 10 bases between. Germline V CDR1 and CDR2: MDHEN, SYDVKM. CDR3 protein: CASSIGGNQETQYF. The CDR3 nucleotides are TGTGCCAGCAGTATAGGAGGGAACCAAGAGACCCAGTACTTC. Looking up the rest from reference TRBV28 and TRBJ2-5 gives the full variable domain: DVKVTQSSRYLVKRTGEKVFLECVQDMDHENMFWYRQDPGLGLRLIYFSYDVKMKEKGDIPEGYSVSREKKERFSLILESASTNQTSMYLCASSIGGNQETQYFGPGTRLLVL.

This clone was recorded only once. The chain links TRBV19 to TRBJ1-2, with 7 nucleotides matching TRBD1. V was clipped by 4 bases and J by 4 bases; unmatched bases: 15. The germline CDR1 and CDR2 sequences are LNHDA and SQIVND (reference sequence). The length of the CDR3 is 17 residues. The CDR3 DNA is TGTGCCAGTAGTACCGGACAGGAGGAGGAACTTATCTATGGCTACACCTTC. It codes for CASSTGQEEELIYGYTF.

V gene TRBV10-3 combines with J gene TRBJ2-5; the D gene is possibly TRBD2 (6 bases). CDR1 is ENHRY, CDR2 SYGVKD, per germline. V lost 10 bases to trimming and J lost 5 bases, with 14 bases between them. CDR3 length: 12 amino acids. The DNA for the CDR3 is TGTGCCACCCCGGCGGGGTCGGAGACCCAGTACTTC. Amino acid sequence: CATPAGSETQYF.

J is TRBJ2-3 and V is TRBV4-1, with 9 bases lining up with TRBD2. From germline, CDR1 is MGHRA and CDR2 YSYEKL. The ends lost 6 bases at V and 4 bases at J; junction bases unmatched: 5. The length of the CDR3 is 14 residues. The CDR3: CASRRLAEADTQYF. The CDR3 DNA follows: TGCGCCAGCAGGCGACTAGCGGAAGCAGATACGCAGTATTTT.